Shown below are 21 T cell receptor beta chains from a single sample sequenced in a study of OX40 agonist ivuxolimab in advanced cancers. Profiling relied on immunoSEQ multiplex PCR, and the TCRdb table lists in-frame clones only, not all of them. The sample records tens of thousands of clones, approximately 86% being singletons. The source was CD4+ or CD8+ T cells sorted from blood, collected in a trial of the OX40 agonist ivuxolimab. The source of these receptors is an adult with an advanced solid tumor such as melanoma, head and neck, liver or kidney cancer.

This clone was detected once. The chain couples TRBV4-1 to TRBJ2-7; 9 nucleotides align to TRBD2. The CDR3 loop spans 19 amino acids. In germline, CDR1 is MGHRA, CDR2 YSYEKL. V was pared by 0 bases and J by 2 bases, with 14 bases of the junction left unmatched. DNA for the CDR3: TGCGCCAGCAGCCAAGAATTGTCGCTAGCGGGACGATCAACCTACGAGCAGTACTTC. It yields the protein CASSQELSLAGRSTYEQYF.

The chain combines TRBV4-3 with TRBJ2-2, with TRBD1 as a possible D gene (6 bases). V was clipped by 4 bases and J by 6 bases, with 15 bases between them. There are 15 residues in the CDR3. The germline V gene encodes CDR1 LGHNA and CDR2 YSLEER. CDR3 sequence: CASSLNPGVPGELFF. The CDR3 nucleotides are TGCGCCAGCAGCCTTAACCCAGGGGTCCCCGGGGAGCTGTTTTTT.

The rearrangement joins TRBV7-2 to TRBJ1-5; the D gene is possibly TRBD1 (6 bases). Germline loops: CDR1 SGHTA, CDR2 FQGNSA. The CDR3 sequence is 15 residues long. Trimming pared 7 bases from V and 2 bases from J, leaving 15 bases between. CDR3 protein: CASTRGGTGNQPQHF. In nucleotides, the CDR3 is TGTGCCAGCACAAGGGGGGGGACCGGCAATCAGCCCCAGCATTTT.

The chain combines TRBV7-3 with TRBJ2-5; D uncertain. The CDR3 length is 15 residues. The V and J ends lost 2 bases and 4 bases respectively, with 14 bases between them. Germline V gene lookup returns CDR1 SGHTA and CDR2 FQGTGA. DNA of the CDR3: TGTGCCAGCAGCTTATCCAAGGATTCGATAGAGACCCAGTACTTC. Its protein product is CASSLSKDSIETQYF.

The CDR3 region is CASSRRRAPTDTQYF. The CDR3 bases are TGTGCCAGCAGCCGTCGGAGGGCCCCCACAGATACGCAGTATTTT. V and J are TRBV14 and TRBJ2-3, with D possibly TRBD2 on 6 matching bases. This CDR3 is 15 amino acids long. Germline CDR1 and CDR2: SGHDN and FVKESK. Trimming took 4 bases from V and 2 from J, leaving 13 bases between them.

The rearrangement links TRBV5-1 to TRBJ2-7, with 9 bases aligning to TRBD1. The CDR3 loop spans 16 amino acids. The V gene end was trimmed by 4 bases and the J gene end by 3 bases; junction bases not matched to a gene: 11. Germline assignment: CDR1 SGHRS and CDR2 YFSETQ. The CDR3 loop is CASSHEGQGNFYEQYF. CDR3 in DNA: TGCGCCAGCAGCCACGAGGGACAGGGTAATTTCTACGAGCAGTACTTC.

The chain uses TRBV6-1 and TRBJ1-2, with a tentative D call TRBD1 (5 bases). From germline, CDR1 is MNHNS and CDR2 SASEGT. V dropped 7 bases and J dropped 11 bases, with 23 bases sitting between them. The CDR3 sequence is 14 residues long. As DNA, the CDR3 is TGTGCCAGCAAGTTGGGGGGGGAGGGCCGGCCGTACACCTTC. It encodes CASKLGGEGRPYTF.

Worth noting for this clone: The junction and the germline gene differ at one end; a read error may be behind it. This same CDR3 is encoded by further DNA sequences in the sample. The chain recombines TRBV4-3 with TRBJ1-6; D is unresolved. The CDR3 covers 13 residues. CDR1 and CDR2 from the germline V gene are LGHNA and YSLEER. CDR3 sequence (DNA): TGCGCTAGCAGCCAAGATGGATATTCGGCCCTCCACTTT. Its protein is CASSQDGYSALHF.

J is TRBJ2-3 and V is TRBV5-1; no definite D call. The germline V gene encodes CDR1 SGHRS and CDR2 YFSETQ. V lost 3 bases to trimming and J lost 0 bases, with 8 bases between them. This CDR3 is 14 amino acids long. The CDR3 DNA sequence: TGCGCCAGCAGCTATGATTCTAGCACAGATACGCAGTATTTT. It codes for CASSYDSSTDTQYF.

V usage is TRBV5-5 and J usage is TRBJ2-7; a possible D gene is TRBD1 (6 bases). The germline V and J ends were trimmed by 3 bases and 3 bases, with 19 bases remaining between them. Germline loops: CDR1 SGHKS, CDR2 YYEKEE (reference sequence). This CDR3 region has 16 residues. The CDR3 region is CASSSRGGSVDYEQYF. Written as DNA, the CDR3 is TGTGCCAGCAGCTCAAGAGGGGGTAGCGTGGACTACGAGCAGTACTTC.

The chain couples TRBV5-5 to TRBJ2-7, with D perhaps being TRBD1 or TRBD2 (5 bases each). Germline V gene lookup returns CDR1 SGHKS and CDR2 YYEKEE (reference sequence). CDR3 length: 16 residues. The germline V and J ends were trimmed by 0 bases and 2 bases, with 15 bases remaining between them. CDR3 nucleotide sequence: TGTGCCAGCAGCTTGGAATCTTTGCCGGGACCCTACGAGCAGTACTTC. Translating gives CASSLESLPGPYEQYF.

The gene calls are TRBV19 and TRBJ2-1; tentative D call: TRBD1 (6 bases). This CDR3 region has 16 residues. Trimming shortened V by 2 bases and J by 3 bases, and 14 bases separated the two germline ends. Germline V gene lookup returns CDR1 LNHDA and CDR2 SQIVND (reference sequence). The CDR3 sequence is CASSIRGQGVYNEQFF. CDR3 coding DNA: TGTGCCAGTAGTATAAGGGGACAAGGGGTCTACAATGAGCAGTTCTTC. The variable domain in full, with the rest retrieved from reference TRBV19 and TRBJ2-1, is DGGITQSPKYLFRKEGQNVTLSCEQNLNHDAMYWYRQDPGQGLRLIYYSQIVNDFQKGDIAEGYSVSREKKESFPLTVTSAQKNPTAFYLCASSIRGQGVYNEQFFGPGTRLTVL.

This chain connects TRBV9 to TRBJ2-1; perhaps TRBD2 as D (5 bases). Germline lookup yields CDR1 SGDLS and CDR2 YYNGEE. Trimming took 0 bases from V and 8 from J, leaving 9 bases between them. There are 13 residues in the CDR3. The CDR3 DNA sequence: TGTGCCAGCAGCGTAGCCTTGCGGGATGAGCAGTTCTTC. This gives the protein CASSVALRDEQFF.

V usage is TRBV2 and J usage is TRBJ2-1; the D is unclear. CDR3 size: 15 residues. Trimming took 4 bases from V and 0 from J, leaving 10 bases between them. Germline CDR1 is SNHLY and CDR2 is FYNNEI. Written as DNA, the CDR3 is TGTGCCAGCAGTGCACAAGGATCCTCCTACAATGAGCAGTTCTTC. Translation: CASSAQGSSYNEQFF.

The J gene is TRBJ2-7, the V gene TRBV2; D possibly uses TRBD1 or TRBD2 (5 bases each). CDR3 length: 13 residues. CDR1 SNHLY and CDR2 FYNNEI come from the germline V gene. Trimming took 4 bases from V and 3 from J, leaving 10 bases between them. The CDR3 spells CASSGMGDYEQYF. The CDR3 DNA sequence: TGTGCCAGCAGTGGGATGGGGGACTACGAGCAGTACTTC. Full variable domain (rest looked up from reference TRBV2 and TRBJ2-7): EPEVTQTPSHQVTQMGQEVILRCVPISNHLYFYWYRQILGQKVEFLVSFYNNEISEKSEIFDDQFSVERPDGSNFTLKIRSTKLEDSAMYFCASSGMGDYEQYFGPGTRLTVT.

This rearrangement joins TRBV6-1 to TRBJ2-1; TRBD1 matches 9 bases. This CDR3 region has 18 residues. V lost 0 bases and J lost 2; bases outside the gene matches: 8. Germline CDR1 MNHNS, CDR2 SASEGT. The CDR3: CASSEALRGQGTYNEQFF. As DNA, the CDR3 is TGTGCCAGCAGTGAAGCGCTTCGGGGACAGGGTACCTACAATGAGCAGTTCTTC.

The chain employs TRBV11-2 and TRBJ2-5, with D perhaps matching TRBD2 (5 bases). The CDR3 consists of 18 residues. Trimming removed 4 bases at V and 2 bases at J, with 23 bases between. CDR1 and CDR2 (germline): SGHAT, FQNNGV. CDR3 DNA sequence: TGTGCCAGCAGCTCCGCGCGACTATTAGGGAAAAATCAAGAGACCCAGTACTTC. This gives the protein CASSSARLLGKNQETQYF. The whole variable domain, filled in from reference TRBV11-2 and TRBJ2-5, reads EAGVAQSPRYKIIEKRQSVAFWCNPISGHATLYWYQQILGQGPKLLIQFQNNGVVDDSQLPKDRFSAERLKGVDSTLKIQPAKLEDSAVYLCASSSARLLGKNQETQYFGPGTRLLVL.

The chain is built from TRBV18 and TRBJ2-3, with 9 bases lining up with TRBD2. The CDR3 loop spans 14 amino acids. From germline, CDR1 is KGHSH and CDR2 LQKENI. With V trimmed by 3 bases and J by 5 bases, 3 bases remained unmatched. CDR3 sequence (DNA): TGTGCCAGCTCACCGCGGGGGGGCGGAGATACGCAGTATTTT. Protein sequence: CASSPRGGGDTQYF.

CDR3: CASSPPGTGNPYEQYF. The DNA of the CDR3 is TGCGCCAGCAGCCCCCCGGGGACAGGGAACCCCTACGAGCAGTACTTC. V gene TRBV4-1 combines with J gene TRBJ2-7, with 9 nucleotides matching TRBD1. Trimming at V came to 4 bases and at J to 2 bases, leaving 9 bases not matched to a gene. The CDR3 spans 16 residues. Germline lookup yields CDR1 MGHRA and CDR2 YSYEKL.

V gene TRBV28 combines with J gene TRBJ2-4; D possibly corresponds to TRBD2 (5 bases). Germline V gene data show CDR1 as MDHEN and CDR2 as SYDVKM. V lost 4 bases to trimming and J lost 6 bases, with 16 bases between them. The CDR3 runs to 15 residues. CDR3 loop: CASSSITTEGNIQYF. The CDR3 DNA reads TGTGCCAGCAGTTCTATAACTACCGAGGGAAACATTCAGTACTTC.

The chain couples TRBV6-1 to TRBJ2-7, with D perhaps matching TRBD1 (6 bases). Germline CDR1 is MNHNS and CDR2 is SASEGT. Between the trimmed V and J ends, which lost 6 bases and 7 bases, there was a span of 16 bases. This CDR3 region has 13 residues. The CDR3 here is CASRGAGSEEQYF. In DNA, the CDR3 is TGTGCCAGCAGGGGGGCAGGTTCGGAGGAGCAGTACTTC.